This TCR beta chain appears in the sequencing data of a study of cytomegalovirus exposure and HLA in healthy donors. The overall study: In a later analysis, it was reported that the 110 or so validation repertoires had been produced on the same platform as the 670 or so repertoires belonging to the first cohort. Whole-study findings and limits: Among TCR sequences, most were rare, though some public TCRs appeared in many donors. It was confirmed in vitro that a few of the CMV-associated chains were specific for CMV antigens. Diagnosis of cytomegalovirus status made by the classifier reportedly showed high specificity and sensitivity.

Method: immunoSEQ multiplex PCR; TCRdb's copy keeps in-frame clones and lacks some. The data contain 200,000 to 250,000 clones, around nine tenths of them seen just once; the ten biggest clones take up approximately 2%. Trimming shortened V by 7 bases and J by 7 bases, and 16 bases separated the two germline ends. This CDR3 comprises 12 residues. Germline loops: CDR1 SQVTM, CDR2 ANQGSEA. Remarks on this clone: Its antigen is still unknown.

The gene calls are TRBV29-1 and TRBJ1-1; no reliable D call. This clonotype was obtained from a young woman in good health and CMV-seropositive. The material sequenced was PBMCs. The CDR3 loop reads CSGAEKAVEAFF. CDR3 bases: TGCAGCGGTGCCGAGAAGGCGGTTGAAGCTTTCTTT. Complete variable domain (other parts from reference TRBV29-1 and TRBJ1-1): SAVISQKPSRDICQRGTSLTIQCQVDSQVTMMFWYRQQPGQSLTLIATANQGSEATYESGFVIDKFPISRPNLTFSTLTVSNMSPEDSSIYLCSGAEKAVEAFFGQGTRLTVV.